Sequencing of this T cell receptor (beta chain) was carried out in a study of cytomegalovirus exposure and HLA in healthy donors. Broader study findings: Roughly uniform sequencing depth across donors was assumed, possibly incorrectly. As confirmed in vitro, three CMV-associated chains were specific for CMV antigens.

Germline assignment: CDR1 MGHRA and CDR2 YSYEKL. This CDR3 comprises 15 residues. V dropped 0 bases and J dropped 5 bases, with 14 bases sitting between them. On this clone: Its specificity is unknown.

The PCR ran on 60 Vbeta and 13 Jbeta primers. The data were produced by immunoSEQ multiplex PCR, yet TCRdb's version contains in-frame clones alone and is incomplete. The sample contains some 140,000 clones, about 80% of which appear only once. V usage is TRBV4-1 and J usage is TRBJ2-7, with D maybe TRBD2 (6 bases). Sample: PBMCs. The receptor was derived from a male donor in good health and CMV-seropositive. The CDR3 here is CASSQDYGLANEQYF. The DNA of the CDR3 is TGCGCCAGCAGCCAAGATTATGGTCTAGCGAACGAGCAGTACTTC.